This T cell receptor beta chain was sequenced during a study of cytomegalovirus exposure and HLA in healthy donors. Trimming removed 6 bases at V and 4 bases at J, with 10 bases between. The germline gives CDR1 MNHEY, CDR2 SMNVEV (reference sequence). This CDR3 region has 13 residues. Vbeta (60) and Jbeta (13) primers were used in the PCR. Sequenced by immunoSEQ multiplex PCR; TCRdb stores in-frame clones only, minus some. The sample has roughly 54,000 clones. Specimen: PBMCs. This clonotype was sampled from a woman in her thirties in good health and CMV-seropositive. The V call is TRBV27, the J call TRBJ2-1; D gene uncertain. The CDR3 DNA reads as TGTGCCAGCAGCCCTAAGCCATACAATGAGCAGTTCTTC. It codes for CASSPKPYNEQFF.